This T cell receptor (beta chain) was recorded in a study of T cells expressing NK-cell markers. The CDR3 is made up of 15 amino acids. Germline CDR1 is SGHRS and CDR2 is YFSETQ. Broader study findings: The same clonotypes also predominated in the CD3+CD56-NKG2C+ fraction of several donors. Roughly 6 donors had dominant NKG2C+ clonotypes that comprised about 1.0-7.5% of their CD8+ T cells.

TCRdb reanalyzed the 5' RACE reads and collapses them to one entry per CDR3 protein, without DNA. This specimen shows about 460,000 distinct CDR3 sequences; the ten leading clones hold 1.4%. Regarding this clonotype: Its antigen is as yet unknown.

V usage is TRBV5-1 and J usage is TRBJ2-1. The TCR comes from a woman in her forties or fifties in good health. Sample: blood T cells: a sorted CD56 or NKG2C T cell subset, CD4+ or CD8+ T cells, or bulk PBMC T cells (not recorded which). CDR3 sequence: CASSLGQATLNEQFF.